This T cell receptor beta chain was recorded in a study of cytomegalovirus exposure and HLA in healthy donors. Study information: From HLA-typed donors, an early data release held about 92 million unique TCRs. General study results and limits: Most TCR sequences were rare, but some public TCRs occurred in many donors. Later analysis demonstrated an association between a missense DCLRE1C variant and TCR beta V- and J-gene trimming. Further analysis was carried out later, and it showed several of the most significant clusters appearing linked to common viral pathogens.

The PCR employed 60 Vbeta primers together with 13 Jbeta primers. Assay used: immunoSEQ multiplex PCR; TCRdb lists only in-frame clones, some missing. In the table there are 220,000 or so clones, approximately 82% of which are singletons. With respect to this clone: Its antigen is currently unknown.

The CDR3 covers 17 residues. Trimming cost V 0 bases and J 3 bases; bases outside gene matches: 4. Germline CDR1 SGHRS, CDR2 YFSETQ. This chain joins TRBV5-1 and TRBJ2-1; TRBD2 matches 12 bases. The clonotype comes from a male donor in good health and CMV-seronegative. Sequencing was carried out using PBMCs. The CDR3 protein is CASSLAETSGSYNEQFF. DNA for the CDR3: TGCGCCAGCAGCTTGGCCGAGACTAGCGGGAGCTACAATGAGCAGTTCTTC.